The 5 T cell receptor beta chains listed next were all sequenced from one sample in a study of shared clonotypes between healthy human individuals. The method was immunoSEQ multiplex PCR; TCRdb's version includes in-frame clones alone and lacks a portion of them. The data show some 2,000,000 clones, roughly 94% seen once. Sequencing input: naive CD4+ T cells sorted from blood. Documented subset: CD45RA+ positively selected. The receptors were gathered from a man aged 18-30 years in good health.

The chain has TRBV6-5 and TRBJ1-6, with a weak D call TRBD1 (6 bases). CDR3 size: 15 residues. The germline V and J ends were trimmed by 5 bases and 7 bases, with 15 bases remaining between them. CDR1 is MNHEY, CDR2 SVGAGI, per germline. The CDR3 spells CASSQLGGGNSPLHF. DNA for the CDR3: TGTGCCAGCAGTCAACTCGGGGGCGGCAATTCACCCCTCCACTTT.

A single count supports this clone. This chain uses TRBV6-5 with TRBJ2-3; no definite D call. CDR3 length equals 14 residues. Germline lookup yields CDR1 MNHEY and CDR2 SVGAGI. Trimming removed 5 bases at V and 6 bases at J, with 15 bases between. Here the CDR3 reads CASSPLSPGDTQYF. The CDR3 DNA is TGTGCCAGCAGTCCACTCTCGCCTGGGGATACGCAGTATTTT.

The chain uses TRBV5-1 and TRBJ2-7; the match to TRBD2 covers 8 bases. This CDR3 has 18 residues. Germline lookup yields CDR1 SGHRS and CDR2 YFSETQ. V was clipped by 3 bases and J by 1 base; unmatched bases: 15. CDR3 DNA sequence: TGCGCCAGCAGCTCAAACCCCCCAGGGCAGCGGGGGTCCTACGAGCAGTACTTC. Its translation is CASSSNPPGQRGSYEQYF.

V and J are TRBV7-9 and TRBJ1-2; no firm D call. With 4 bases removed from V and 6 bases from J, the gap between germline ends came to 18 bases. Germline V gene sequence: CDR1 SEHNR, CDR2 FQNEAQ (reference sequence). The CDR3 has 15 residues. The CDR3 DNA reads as TGTGCCAGCAGCTCCACGATAATCCACAGTCATGGCTACACCTTC. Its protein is CASSSTIIHSHGYTF.

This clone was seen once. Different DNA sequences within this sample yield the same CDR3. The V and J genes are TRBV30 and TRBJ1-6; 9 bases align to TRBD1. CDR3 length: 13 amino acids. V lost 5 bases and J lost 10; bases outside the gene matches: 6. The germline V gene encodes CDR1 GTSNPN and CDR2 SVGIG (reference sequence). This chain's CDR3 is CAWSGQGRSPLHF. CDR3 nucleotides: TGTGCCTGGTCAGGACAGGGGAGATCACCCCTCCACTTT. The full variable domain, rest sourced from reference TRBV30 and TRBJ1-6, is SQTIHQWPATLVQPVGSPLSLECTVEGTSNPNLYWYRQAAGRGLQLLFYSVGIGQISSEVPQNLSASRPQDRQFILSSKKLLLSDSGFYLCAWSGQGRSPLHFGNGTRLTVT.